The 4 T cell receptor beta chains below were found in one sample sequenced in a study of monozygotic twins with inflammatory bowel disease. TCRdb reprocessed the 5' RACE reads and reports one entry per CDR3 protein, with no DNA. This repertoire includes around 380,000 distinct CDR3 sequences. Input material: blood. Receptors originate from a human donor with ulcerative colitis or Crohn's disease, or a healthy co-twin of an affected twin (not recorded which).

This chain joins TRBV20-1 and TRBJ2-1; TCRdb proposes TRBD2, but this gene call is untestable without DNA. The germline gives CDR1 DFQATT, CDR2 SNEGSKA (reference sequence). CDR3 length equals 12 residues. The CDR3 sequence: CSASTSGHEQFF.

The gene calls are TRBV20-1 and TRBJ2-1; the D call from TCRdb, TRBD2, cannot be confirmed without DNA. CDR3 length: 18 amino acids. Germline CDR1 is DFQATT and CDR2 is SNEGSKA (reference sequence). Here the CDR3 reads CSARNYGLAVLPDNEQFF.

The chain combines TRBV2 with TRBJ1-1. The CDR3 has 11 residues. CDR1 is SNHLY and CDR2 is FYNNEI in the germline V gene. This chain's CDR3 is CASSVGVGAFF.

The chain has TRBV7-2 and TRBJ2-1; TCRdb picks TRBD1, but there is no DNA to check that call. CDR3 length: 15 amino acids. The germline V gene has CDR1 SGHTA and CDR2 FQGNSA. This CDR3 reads CASSPGGFSYNEQFF.